This T cell receptor beta chain originates from a study of blood T cell repertoires in COVID-19. Study in general: Sources were T cells, B-cell-depleted T cells, or PBMCs; the material itself was cDNA or gDNA.

As handled by the study authors: Estimates of nucleated cell counts were drawn from the amplification of reference gene primers. Sequenced by immunoSEQ multiplex PCR; TCRdb stores in-frame clones only, minus some. From that table come the V and J calls and clone size; the DNA was used to work out D and trimming. The repertoire holds roughly 250,000 clones, about 89% seen once, with 1.9% in the top ten. Cohorts were based on clinical histories the participants reported. All recovered Cohort 3 donors got two negative PCRs, got clearance, or saw symptom resolution. Note on this clone: This specimen includes other DNA sequences encoding the same CDR3.

V was clipped by 1 base and J by 4 bases, with 4 bases between them. Germline CDR1 LGHDT, CDR2 YNNKEL (reference sequence). CDR3 length: 12 amino acids. The chain links TRBV3-1 (or the pseudogene TRBV3-2) to TRBJ1-2; the D is unclear. This clonotype originated in a woman younger than 35 who had recovered from COVID-19. What was sequenced was PBMCs or T cells enriched from blood (not recorded which). This CDR3 reads CASSQASYGYTF. The CDR3 bases are TGTGCCAGCAGCCAAGCTTCCTATGGCTACACCTTC.